Listed here are 12 T cell receptor beta chains from one sample, sequenced in a study of CD8 T cells in ankylosing spondylitis (dated by TCRdb to 2016 to 2017). The library came from 5' RACE. Reads for this sample came from an Illumina HiSeq 2500. The raw public reads went through TCRdb reprocessing: fastp at Q25, MiXCR clone calling, in-frame beta chains kept. Rows matching on CDR3 protein sequence are summarized as one entry with the most common DNA and genes. This sample is represented by hundreds of thousands of distinct CDR3 sequences; over 8.5% of them were singletons. Clones ranked in the top ten supply approximately 6.2% of the sample. Sequencing was done on a sample of blood, either unsorted or a sorted T cell fraction (not recorded which). These receptors were collected from a male donor with ankylosing spondylitis or in good health (not recorded which).

The sample holds many counts of this clonotype. V is TRBV29-1 and J is TRBJ1-5; the D is unclear. The CDR3 has 13 amino acids. Germline CDR1 and CDR2: SQVTM and ANQGSEA. V dropped 7 bases and J dropped 6 bases, with 16 bases sitting between them. CDR3 bases: TGCAGCGCCCTGGGCGGGGTCGGTCAGCCCCAGCATTTT. Its protein product is CSALGGVGQPQHF.

This clonotype has ten or more counts. The chain recombines TRBV5-6 with TRBJ2-5; D might be TRBD1 or TRBD2, each matching 5 bases. Germline CDR1 SGHDT, CDR2 YYEEEE. The CDR3 loop spans 14 amino acids. Trimming cost V 4 bases and J 2 bases, with 12 bases left between them. This CDR3 is CASSRRDHQETQYF. The CDR3 region has the DNA TGTGCCAGCAGCCGTCGGGACCATCAAGAGACCCAGTACTTC.

Many counts were recorded for this clonotype. CDR3 sequence (DNA): TGCAGTGCCCAAGTCGGGGATGGAAACACCATATATTTT. Translating gives CSAQVGDGNTIYF. The V call is TRBV20-1, the J call TRBJ1-3; unclear D gene. In germline, CDR1 is DFQATT, CDR2 SNEGSKA (reference sequence). The CDR3 is 13 residues long. Deletions cut 6 bases from V and 3 bases from J, with 12 bases between.

There are many counts of this clonotype. The J gene is TRBJ2-5, the V gene TRBV6-5; D tentatively reads TRBD1 or TRBD2 (5 bases each). Trimming took off 3 bases at V and 2 bases at J, with 13 bases between the two ends. CDR1 and CDR2 from the germline V gene are MNHEY and SVGAGI. The CDR3 contains 15 residues. The DNA of the CDR3 is TGTGCCAGCAGTTATGGAGCAGGGAGTCAAGAGACCCAGTACTTC. This gives the protein CASSYGAGSQETQYF.

This clonotype occurred a few times. The V and J genes are TRBV7-6 and TRBJ2-7, with TRBD1 identical over 9 bases. CDR1 SGHVS and CDR2 FNYEAQ come from the germline V gene. Trimming at V came to 0 bases and at J to 2 bases, leaving 2 bases not matched to a gene. This CDR3 is 15 amino acids long. The CDR3: CASSLAGQGTYEQYF. The CDR3 coding sequence is TGTGCCAGCAGCTTAGCGGGACAGGGCACCTACGAGCAGTACTTC.

This clonotype was observed a few times. This rearrangement joins TRBV6-2 or TRBV6-3 to TRBJ2-4, with D perhaps being TRBD1 or TRBD2 (5 bases each). Germline loops: CDR1 MNHEY, CDR2 SVGEGT. This CDR3 contains 13 residues. Deletions cut 9 bases from V and 0 bases from J, with 9 bases between. The CDR3 nucleotides are TGTGCCAGTGGGGGTTTAGCCAAAAACATTCAGTACTTC. This sequence encodes CASGGLAKNIQYF.

V gene TRBV7-2 combines with J gene TRBJ1-5, with D possibly being TRBD1 (5 bases). With 1 base removed from V and 5 bases from J, the gap between germline ends came to 9 bases. Germline lookup yields CDR1 SGHTA and CDR2 FQGNSA. The CDR3 length is 14 residues. The CDR3 loop is CASSLDSGDQPQHF. The CDR3, as DNA: TGTGCCAGCAGCTTAGATTCGGGGGATCAGCCCCAGCATTTT.

Concerning this clonotype itself: This may stem from a read error, because a much larger clone lies one nucleotide away. This rearrangement joins TRBV20-1 to TRBJ2-7, with D perhaps given as TRBD1 or TRBD2 (5 bases each). CDR3 size: 13 residues. Germline V gives CDR1 DFQATT, CDR2 SNEGSKA (reference sequence). V was pared by 5 bases and J by 2 bases, with 13 bases between. DNA for the CDR3: TGCAGTGCTTACCGGGGCAGGGCCTACGAGCAGTACTTC. Translation gives CSAYRGRAYEQYF.

This clonotype showed up many times. The chain employs TRBV12-3 or TRBV12-4 and TRBJ1-1, with a tentative D call TRBD1 (6 bases). V lost 5 bases to trimming and J lost 1 base, with 8 bases between them. The CDR3 covers 13 residues. The CDR3 loop reads CASSVTGNTEAFF. CDR3 coding DNA: TGTGCCAGCAGTGTGACAGGGAACACTGAAGCTTTCTTT.

This clonotype was seen at least ten times. The chain recombines TRBV12-3 or TRBV12-4 with TRBJ2-2, with D perhaps TRBD1 (5 bases). The V gene lost 1 base and the J gene lost 6 bases, with 9 bases spanning the gap. The CDR3 covers 14 residues. The CDR3 spells CASSLDRSAGELFF. For the CDR3, the DNA is TGTGCCAGCAGTTTAGACAGGAGCGCCGGGGAGCTGTTTTTT.

The sample holds a few counts of this clonotype. Germline and junction disagree at one end, which may indicate a read error. The gene calls are TRBV6-6 and TRBJ1-5; D unclear. Germline loops: CDR1 MNHNY, CDR2 SVGAGI (reference sequence). The CDR3 covers 13 residues. The DNA of the CDR3 is TGTGCCAGCAGTTACGGTCGGCCACCTCGTATGGATTTT. It specifies CASSYGRPPRMDF.

The J gene is TRBJ2-3, the V gene TRBV6-1, with TRBD2 matching 9 bases. CDR3 length equals 15 residues. V shed 4 bases, J shed 3 bases, and the junction held 5 bases outside the gene matches. Germline CDR1 reads MNHNS; CDR2 reads SASEGT. CDR3 sequence (DNA): TGTGCCAGCAGTGCCCCCAGCGGGGGGACAGATACGCAGTATTTT. Translated: CASSAPSGGTDTQYF.